The source of this T cell receptor (beta chain) is a study of glioma-infiltrating T cells. V shed 5 bases and J shed 7 bases, with 10 bases lying between them. Germline CDR1 reads MDHEN; CDR2 reads SYDVKM. This CDR3 contains 12 residues. Note on this clonotype: It may be a read error: a sequence one base away is much more abundant.

The iRepertoire nested amplicon-rescue multiplex PCR amplified TCR alpha and beta CDR3s from RNA. Each CDR3 protein is one row after TCRdb ran MiXCR on the multiplex PCR reads. Of some 160,000 distinct CDR3 sequences listed, more than 35% are singletons. This clonotype was obtained from a human donor with low-grade glioma or glioblastoma, undergoing nonglioma brain surgery, or in good health (not recorded which). The chain is built from TRBV28 and TRBJ2-3, with D hard to call. Sequencing used glioma tissue, nonneoplastic brain tissue, or PBMCs (not recorded which). This CDR3 is CASSEMFHTQYF. CDR3 DNA: TGTGCCAGCAGTGAAATGTTCCATACGCAGTATTTT. Based on the CDR3 plus reference TRBV28 and TRBJ2-3, the full variable domain is DVKVTQSSRYLVKRTGEKVFLECVQDMDHENMFWYRQDPGLGLRLIYFSYDVKMKEKGDIPEGYSVSREKKERFSLILESASTNQTSMYLCASSEMFHTQYFGPGTRLTVL.